Reported below is one T cell receptor (beta chain). Libraries were prepared by immunoSEQ multiplex PCR; TCRdb keeps only in-frame clonotypes and omits some of them. The sample records 100,000 to 110,000 clones, approximately 89% being singletons. The entry originates in a study of identifying expanded T cells in peripheral blood. V shed 4 bases and J shed 3 bases, with 7 bases lying between them. CDR3 length equals 12 residues. Germline V gene data show CDR1 as LNHDA and CDR2 as SQIVND (reference sequence). The clonotype originates from a person between 18 and 69 years old in good health. The sequencing sample was made of blood. The chain links TRBV19 to TRBJ2-7, with a weak D call TRBD2 (5 bases). Written as DNA, the CDR3 is TGTGCCAGTAGTACGGGGAGCTACGAGCAGTACTTC. It is translated as CASSTGSYEQYF. The variable domain in full, completed from reference TRBV19 and TRBJ2-7, reads DGGITQSPKYLFRKEGQNVTLSCEQNLNHDAMYWYRQDPGQGLRLIYYSQIVNDFQKGDIAEGYSVSREKKESFPLTVTSAQKNPTAFYLCASSTGSYEQYFGPGTRLTVT.